The rows below give T cell receptor beta chains drawn from one sample of a study of regulatory T cells in long-lasting Graves disease. TCRdb analysed the multiplex PCR reads with MiXCR anew, one entry per CDR3 protein. The table has 200,000 to 250,000 distinct CDR3 sequences, around 19% seen once. The same data also went into a second study, on T cells in Graves' hyperthyroidism and ophthalmopathy.

Here the sequenced sample was peripheral blood mononuclear cells (PBMCs), taken at new diagnosis, from a patient treated with antithyroid drugs. All receptors come from a woman aged 25 to 39 with Graves disease. CDR3s include the opening cysteine and the closing phenylalanine or tryptophan. D genes are given only for firm matches. Size tells how often a clone was seen (once, few, many) or the class of an expanded clone, and some rows leave it out.

TRBJ2-1	.	few	TRBV11-3	TGTGCCAGCAGCCCGGGACACCTTTTCTACAATGAGCAGTTCTTC	CASSPGHLFYNEQFF
TRBJ2-1	.	many	TRBV28	TGTGCCAGCAGTTTATCTTGGAATGAGCAGTTCTTC	CASSLSWNEQFF
TRBJ2-3	.	many	TRBV19	TGTGCCAGTACATACAGGGACCTTAACACAGATACGCAGTATTTT	CASTYRDLNTDTQYF
TRBJ2-6	.	.	TRBV7-3	TGTGCCAGCAGTCAAGACAGCTCTGGGGCCAACGTCCTGACTTTC	CASSQDSSGANVLTF
TRBJ2-6	.	many	TRBV5-1	TGCGCCAGCAGCTTTGGGGCGACTCTGAGCTCTGGGGCCAACGTCCTGACTTTC	CASSFGATLSSGANVLTF
TRBJ1-2	.	many	TRBV2	TGTGCCAGCAGTTTTAATCTCTATGGCTACACCTTC	CASSFNLYGYTF
TRBJ1-1	.	.	TRBV27	TGTGCCAGCAGTTTTGGACGAGCTTTGAACACTGAAGCTTTCTTT	CASSFGRALNTEAFF
TRBJ1-2	.	many	TRBV12-3/TRBV12-4	.	CASSLGTGRGLSGYTF
TRBJ1-1	.	many	TRBV6-1	TGTGCCAGCACCTTACCGGGGGGCACTGAAGCTTTCTTT	CASTLPGGTEAFF
TRBJ1-5	TRBD1	many	TRBV12-3/TRBV12-4	TGTGCCAGCAGTAGACAGGGCGGGGATCAGCCCCAGCATTTT	CASSRQGGDQPQHF
TRBJ2-7	.	many	TRBV24-1	TGTGCCACCAGTGCAGGGCCCCGGGGAGTTTCCTACGAGCAGTACTTC	CATSAGPRGVSYEQYF
TRBJ2-2	.	many	TRBV6-1	TGTGCCAGCAGCCCACTCGGGAGCGACTACACCGGGGAGCTGTTTTTT	CASSPLGSDYTGELFF
TRBJ2-2	.	many	TRBV20-1	TGCAGTGCTAGAGATGGGGGCCGGGGAAACACCGGGGAGCTGTTTTTT	CSARDGGRGNTGELFF
TRBJ2-5	.	many	TRBV25-1	TGTGCCAGCAGTGAATTTAACGGCCCAAAGGAGACCCAGTACTTC	CASSEFNGPKETQYF
TRBJ2-1	TRBD2	many	TRBV20-1	TGCAGTGTTGGAGCGGGGGAAGATTCTAGCTCCTACAATGAGCAGTTCTTC	CSVGAGEDSSSYNEQFF
TRBJ2-3	.	.	TRBV2	TGTGCCAGCAAGTCCTACAGCACAGATACGCAGTATTTT	CASKSYSTDTQYF
TRBJ2-1	.	many	TRBV19	TGTGCCAGTAAATTTCGTCAGGAGTCCTACAATGAGCAGTTCTTC	CASKFRQESYNEQFF
TRBJ1-5	.	many	TRBV12-3/TRBV12-4	TGTGCCAGCAGTTTAAGTTTTAGCAATCAGCCCCAGCATTTT	CASSLSFSNQPQHF
TRBJ1-5	.	many	TRBV19	TGTGCCAGTGTAGAATGGGGGGCGGGTCAGCCCCAGCATTTT	CASVEWGAGQPQHF
TRBJ2-7	TRBD1	many	TRBV28	TGTGCCAGCTTAGCCGGACAGGGGGCAAGGTACGAGCAGTACTTC	CASLAGQGARYEQYF
TRBJ1-4	TRBD1	many	TRBV28	TGTGCCAGCATCAGGGGGGGGGGAGAAAAACTGTTTTTT	CASIRGGGEKLFF
TRBJ1-5	TRBD1	many	TRBV19	TGTGCCAGTAGTAATCCGGGACAGGGGAAGGATCAGCCCCAGCATTTT	CASSNPGQGKDQPQHF
TRBJ2-7	.	.	TRBV2	TGTGCCAGCAGTGCGGACATGTACGAGCAGTACTTC	CASSADMYEQYF
TRBJ1-1	.	many	TRBV28	TGTGCCAGCAGCCTGACAGGCGAAGCTTTCTTT	CASSLTGEAFF
TRBJ2-2	TRBD1	.	TRBV2	TGTGCCAGCAGTGAAGCGCTCGGCAGGGGGCGGAGCGGGGAGCTGTTTTTT	CASSEALGRGRSGELFF
TRBJ1-1	.	many	TRBV6-1	TGTGCCAGCAGGTATGCCGAGGGCCCACGGGCCGAAGCTTTCTTT	CASRYAEGPRAEAFF
TRBJ2-1	.	.	TRBV2	TGTGCCAGCAGTCCCCATCGCGTAATGGATGAGCAGTTCTTC	CASSPHRVMDEQFF
TRBJ1-6	TRBD1	few	TRBV4-1	TGCGCCAGCAGCCAAATGGGACAGGGAAATTCACCCCTCCACTTT	CASSQMGQGNSPLHF
TRBJ2-7	.	.	TRBV12-3/TRBV12-4	TGTGCCAGCGATCAGGGGCCGTACGAGCAGTACTTC	CASDQGPYEQYF
TRBJ2-1	.	many	TRBV18	TGTGCCAGCTCACAGGAGGGGGGTGAGCAGTTCTTC	CASSQEGGEQFF
TRBJ1-1	.	many	TRBV6-1	TGTGCCAGCAGCCAACCGGGGAGCCGAACCACTGAAGCTTTCTTT	CASSQPGSRTTEAFF
TRBJ2-3	TRBD1	many	TRBV20-1	TGCAGTGCTAGAGTCCAGGGGGCGAAAGATACGCAGTATTTT	CSARVQGAKDTQYF
TRBJ1-4	TRBD1	few	TRBV5-1	TGCGCCAGCAGCACCGGGCGGTACAGGGGGCTCACAACTAATGAAAAACTGTTTTTT	CASSTGRYRGLTTNEKLFF
TRBJ1-5	.	many	TRBV2	TGTGCCAGCAGTTATTTTGCGCTACGTCAGCCCCAGCATTTT	CASSYFALRQPQHF
TRBJ2-7	TRBD1	.	TRBV29-1	TGCAGCGTTGAAGGGGTTCCGGGACAGCTCTACGAGCAGTACTTC	CSVEGVPGQLYEQYF
TRBJ1-6	.	many	TRBV6-2/TRBV6-3	TGTGCCAGCAGTGAAATAACAGAGAATTCACCCCTCCACTTT	CASSEITENSPLHF
TRBJ1-2	.	many	TRBV19	TGTGCCAGTATCGGAGGGTTCGACTATGGCTACACCTTC	CASIGGFDYGYTF
TRBJ1-1	TRBD1	.	TRBV20-1	TGCAGTGCTAGAGGGGACAGGGTAGGGACCGAAGCTTTCTTT	CSARGDRVGTEAFF
TRBJ1-1	.	.	TRBV5-1	TGCGCCAGCAGCTTGGTCGGCTCCACGAACACTGAAGCTTTCTTT	CASSLVGSTNTEAFF
TRBJ1-1	TRBD1	.	TRBV30	TGTGCCTGGAGTCAACAGGGGGCCACTGAAGCTTTCTTT	CAWSQQGATEAFF
TRBJ1-2	.	many	TRBV29-1	TGCAGCGTCCGAACGGACGGGACTCTTGATGGCTACACCTTC	CSVRTDGTLDGYTF
TRBJ2-7	.	many	TRBV11-2	TGTGCCAGCAGCTTGGGGACCGCCGGTAGGTACGAGCAGTACTTC	CASSLGTAGRYEQYF
TRBJ1-1	TRBD1	medium-sized	TRBV28	TGTGCCAGCAGGGAAAGGAGGGGGCGAAGCCCTGAAGCTTTCTTT	CASRERRGRSPEAFF
TRBJ2-3	.	many	TRBV3-1	TGTGCCAGCAGCCCGACCGGGACTAGCACAGATACGCAGTATTTT	CASSPTGTSTDTQYF
TRBJ2-7	TRBD2	many	TRBV27	TGTGCCAGCAGTCCGACGCTAGCGGGGAAATCCGAGCAGTACTTC	CASSPTLAGKSEQYF
TRBJ1-2	.	.	TRBV2	TGTGCCAGCAGTGAAGCACCTAACTATGGCTACACCTTC	CASSEAPNYGYTF
TRBJ1-6	.	many	TRBV5-8	TGTGCCAGCAGCTTCCTACATGGGGGTTCACCCCTCCACTTT	CASSFLHGGSPLHF
TRBJ1-1	TRBD1	many	TRBV9	TGTGCCAGCAGCGATTCACAGGGGGCAGACACTGAAGCTTTCTTT	CASSDSQGADTEAFF